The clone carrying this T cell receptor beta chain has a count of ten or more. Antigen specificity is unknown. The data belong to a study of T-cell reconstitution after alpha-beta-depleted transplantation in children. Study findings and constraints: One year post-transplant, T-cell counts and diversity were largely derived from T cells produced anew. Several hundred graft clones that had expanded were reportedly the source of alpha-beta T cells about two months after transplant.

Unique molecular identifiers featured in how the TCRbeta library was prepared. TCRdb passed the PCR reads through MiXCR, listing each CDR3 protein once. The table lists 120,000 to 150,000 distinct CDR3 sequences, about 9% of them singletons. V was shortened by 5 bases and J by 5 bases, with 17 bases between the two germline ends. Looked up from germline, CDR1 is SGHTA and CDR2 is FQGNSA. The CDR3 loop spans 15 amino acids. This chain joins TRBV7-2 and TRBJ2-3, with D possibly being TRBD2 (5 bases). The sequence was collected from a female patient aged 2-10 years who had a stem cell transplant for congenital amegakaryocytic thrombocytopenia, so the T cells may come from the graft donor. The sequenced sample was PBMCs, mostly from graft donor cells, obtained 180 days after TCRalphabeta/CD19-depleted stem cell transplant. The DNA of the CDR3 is TGTGCCAGCAGCCGCCCGCGGGCGGATGAAGATACGCAGTATTTT. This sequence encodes CASSRPRADEDTQYF.